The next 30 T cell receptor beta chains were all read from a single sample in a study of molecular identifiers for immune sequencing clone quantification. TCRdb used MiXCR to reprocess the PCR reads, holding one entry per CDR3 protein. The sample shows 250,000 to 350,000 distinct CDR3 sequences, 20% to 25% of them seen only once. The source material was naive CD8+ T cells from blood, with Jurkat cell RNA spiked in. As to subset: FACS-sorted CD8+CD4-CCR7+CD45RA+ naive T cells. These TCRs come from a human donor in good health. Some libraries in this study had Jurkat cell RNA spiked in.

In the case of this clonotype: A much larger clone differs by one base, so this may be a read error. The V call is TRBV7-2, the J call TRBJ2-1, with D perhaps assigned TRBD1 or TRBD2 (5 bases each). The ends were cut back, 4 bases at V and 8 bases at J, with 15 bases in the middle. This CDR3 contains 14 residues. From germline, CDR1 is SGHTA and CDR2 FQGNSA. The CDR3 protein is CASSSPGQYDEQFF. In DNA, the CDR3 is TGTGCCAGCAGCTCCCCGGGGCAGTACGATGAGCAGTTCTTC. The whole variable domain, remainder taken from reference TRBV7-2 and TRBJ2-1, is GAGVSQSPSNKVTEKGKDVELRCDPISGHTALYWYRQSLGQGLEFLIYFQGNSAPDKSGLPSDRFSAERTGGSVSTLTIQRTQQEDSAVYLCASSSPGQYDEQFFGPGTRLTVL.

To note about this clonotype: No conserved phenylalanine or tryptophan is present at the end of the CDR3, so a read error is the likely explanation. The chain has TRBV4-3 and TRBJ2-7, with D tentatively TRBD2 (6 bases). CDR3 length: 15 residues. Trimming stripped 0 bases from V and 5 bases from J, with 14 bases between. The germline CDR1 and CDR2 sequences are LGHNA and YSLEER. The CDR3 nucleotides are TGCGCCAGCAGCCAAGATAGACGACTAGGGGACGAGCAGTACCTC. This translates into CASSQDRRLGDEQYL.

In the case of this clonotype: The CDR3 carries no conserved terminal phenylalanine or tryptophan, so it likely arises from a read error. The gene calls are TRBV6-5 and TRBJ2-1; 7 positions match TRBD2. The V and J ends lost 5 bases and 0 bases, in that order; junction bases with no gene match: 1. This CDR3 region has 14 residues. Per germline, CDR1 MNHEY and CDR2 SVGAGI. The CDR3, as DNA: TGTGCCAGCAGTGAGCGGGACTCCTACAATGAGCAGTTCTCC. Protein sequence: CASSERDSYNEQFS.

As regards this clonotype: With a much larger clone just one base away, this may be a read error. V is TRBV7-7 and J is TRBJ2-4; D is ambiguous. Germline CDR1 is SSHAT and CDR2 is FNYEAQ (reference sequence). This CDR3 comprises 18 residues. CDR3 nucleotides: TGTGCTAGCAGCTTAGAGCAAAAGACCTTGATGGCCAAAAGCATTCAGTACTTC. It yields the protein CASSLEQKTLMAKSIQYF.

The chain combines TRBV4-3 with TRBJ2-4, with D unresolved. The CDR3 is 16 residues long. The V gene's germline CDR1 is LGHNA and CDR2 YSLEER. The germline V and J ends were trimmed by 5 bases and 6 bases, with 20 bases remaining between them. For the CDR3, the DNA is TGCGCCAGCAGCGCTCAGTCCCGCCCGCTCGGAAACATTCAGTACTTC. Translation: CASSAQSRPLGNIQYF.

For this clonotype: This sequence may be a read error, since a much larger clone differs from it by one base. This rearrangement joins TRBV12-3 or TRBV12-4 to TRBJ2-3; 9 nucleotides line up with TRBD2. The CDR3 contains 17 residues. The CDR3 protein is CASSSPWRGGNTDTQSF. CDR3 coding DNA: TGTGCCAGCAGTTCCCCCTGGCGGGGGGGGAACACAGATACGCAGTCTTTT.

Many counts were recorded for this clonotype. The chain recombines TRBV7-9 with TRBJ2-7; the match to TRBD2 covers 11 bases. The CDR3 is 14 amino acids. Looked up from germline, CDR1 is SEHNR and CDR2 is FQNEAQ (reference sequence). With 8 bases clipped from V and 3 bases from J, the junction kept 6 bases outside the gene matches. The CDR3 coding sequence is TGTGCCAGCCTCGGGACTAGCGGAGACTACGAGCAGTACTTC. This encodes CASLGTSGDYEQYF.

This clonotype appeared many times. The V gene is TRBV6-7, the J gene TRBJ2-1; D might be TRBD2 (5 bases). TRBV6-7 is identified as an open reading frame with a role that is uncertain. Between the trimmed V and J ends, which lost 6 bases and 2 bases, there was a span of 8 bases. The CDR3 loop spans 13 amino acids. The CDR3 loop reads CASRRLTYNEQFF. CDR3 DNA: TGTGCCAGCAGACGACTAACCTACAATGAGCAGTTCTTC.

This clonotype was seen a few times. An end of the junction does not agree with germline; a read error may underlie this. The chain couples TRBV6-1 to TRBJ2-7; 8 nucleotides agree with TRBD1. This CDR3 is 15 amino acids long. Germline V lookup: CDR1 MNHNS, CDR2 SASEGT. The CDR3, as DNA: TGTGCCAGCAGGGAAGGACAGGGAATTATCTACGAGCAGTACTTC. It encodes CASREGQGIIYEQYF.

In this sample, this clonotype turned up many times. In DNA form, the CDR3 reads TGCAGTGCCGGGCTAGCTGAGTTGGGTACGCAGTATTTT. It yields the protein CSAGLAELGTQYF. This chain connects TRBV20-1 to TRBJ2-3, with D possibly being TRBD2 (5 bases). The V and J ends lost 6 bases and 8 bases respectively, with 18 bases between them. The CDR3 covers 13 residues. The V gene's germline CDR1 is DFQATT and CDR2 SNEGSKA (reference sequence).

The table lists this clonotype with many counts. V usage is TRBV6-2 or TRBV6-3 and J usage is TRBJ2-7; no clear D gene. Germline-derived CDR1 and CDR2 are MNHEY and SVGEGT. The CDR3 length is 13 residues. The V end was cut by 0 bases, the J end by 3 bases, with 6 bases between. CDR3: CASSYSEFYEQYF. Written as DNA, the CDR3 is TGTGCCAGCAGTTACTCCGAGTTCTACGAGCAGTACTTC.

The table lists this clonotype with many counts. CDR3 amino acids: CASSLDFNTGELFF. CDR3 sequence (DNA): TGTGCCAGCAGCTTAGATTTTAACACCGGGGAGCTGTTTTTT. The chain links TRBV11-2 to TRBJ2-2, with D unresolved. The germline V gene has CDR1 SGHAT and CDR2 FQNNGV. The V end lost 0 bases, the J end lost 2 bases, and 4 bases lay between the germline ends. The length of the CDR3 is 14 residues.

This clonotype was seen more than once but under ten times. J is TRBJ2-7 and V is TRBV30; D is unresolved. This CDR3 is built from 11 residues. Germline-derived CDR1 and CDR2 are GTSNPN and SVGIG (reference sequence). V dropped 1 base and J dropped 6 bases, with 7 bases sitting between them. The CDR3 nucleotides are TGTGCCTGGAGTGCCCCTGCCGAGCAGTACTTC. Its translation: CAWSAPAEQYF. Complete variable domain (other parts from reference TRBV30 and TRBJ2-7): SQTIHQWPATLVQPVGSPLSLECTVEGTSNPNLYWYRQAAGRGLQLLFYSVGIGQISSEVPQNLSASRPQDRQFILSSKKLLLSDSGFYLCAWSAPAEQYFGPGTRLTVT.

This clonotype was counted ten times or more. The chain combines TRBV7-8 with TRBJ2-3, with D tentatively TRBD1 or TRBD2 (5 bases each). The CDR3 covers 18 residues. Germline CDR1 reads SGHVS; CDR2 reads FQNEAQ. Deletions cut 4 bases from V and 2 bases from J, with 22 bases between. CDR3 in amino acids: CASSSPLTGTENTDTQYF. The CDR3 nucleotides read TGTGCCAGCAGCTCACCCCTAACCGGGACGGAGAACACAGATACGCAGTATTTT.

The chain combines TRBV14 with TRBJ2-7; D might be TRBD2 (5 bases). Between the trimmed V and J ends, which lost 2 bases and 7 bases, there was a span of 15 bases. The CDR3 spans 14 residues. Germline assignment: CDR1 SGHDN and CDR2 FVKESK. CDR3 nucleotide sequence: TGTGCCAGCAGCCAATTCGCCGGAGGAGGAGAGCAGTACTTC. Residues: CASSQFAGGGEQYF. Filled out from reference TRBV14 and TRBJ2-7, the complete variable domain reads EAGVTQFPSHSVIEKGQTVTLRCDPISGHDNLYWYRRVMGKEIKFLLHFVKESKQDESGMPNNRFLAERTGGTYSTLKVQPAELEDSGVYFCASSQFAGGGEQYFGPGTRLTVT.

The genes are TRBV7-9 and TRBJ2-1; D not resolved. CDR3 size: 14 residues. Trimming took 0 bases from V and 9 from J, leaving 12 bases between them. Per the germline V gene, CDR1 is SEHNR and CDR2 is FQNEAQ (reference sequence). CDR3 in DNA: TGTGCCAGCAGCTTAGCGGTTGCTAGAGTTGAGCAGTTCTTC. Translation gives CASSLAVARVEQFF.

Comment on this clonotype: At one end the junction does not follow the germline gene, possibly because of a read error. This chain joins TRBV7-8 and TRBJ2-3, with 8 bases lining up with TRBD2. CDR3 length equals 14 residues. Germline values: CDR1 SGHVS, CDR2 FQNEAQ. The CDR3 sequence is CACSFLTSADTQYF. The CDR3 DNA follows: TGTGCCTGCAGCTTCCTGACTAGCGCAGATACGCAGTATTTT. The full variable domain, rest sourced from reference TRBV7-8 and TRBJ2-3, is GAGVSQSPRYKVAKRGQDVALRCDPISGHVSLFWYQQALGQGPEFLTYFQNEAQLDKSGLPSDRFFAERPEGSVSTLKIQRTQQEDSAVYLCACSFLTSADTQYFGPGTRLTVL.

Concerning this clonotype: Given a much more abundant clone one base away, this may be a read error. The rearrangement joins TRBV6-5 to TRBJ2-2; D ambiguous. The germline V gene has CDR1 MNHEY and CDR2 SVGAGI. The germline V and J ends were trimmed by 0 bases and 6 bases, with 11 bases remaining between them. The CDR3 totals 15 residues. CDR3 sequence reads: CASSYSTGYAGELFF. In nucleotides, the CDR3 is TGTGCCAGCAGTTACTCGACCGGTTACGCCGGGGAGCTGTTTTTT.

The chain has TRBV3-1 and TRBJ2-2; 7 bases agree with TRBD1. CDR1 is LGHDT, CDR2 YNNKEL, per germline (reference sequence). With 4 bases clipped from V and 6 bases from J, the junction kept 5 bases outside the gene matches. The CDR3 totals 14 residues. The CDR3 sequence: CASSPKQGPGELFF. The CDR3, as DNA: TGTGCCAGCAGCCCAAAACAGGGGCCCGGGGAGCTGTTTTTT.

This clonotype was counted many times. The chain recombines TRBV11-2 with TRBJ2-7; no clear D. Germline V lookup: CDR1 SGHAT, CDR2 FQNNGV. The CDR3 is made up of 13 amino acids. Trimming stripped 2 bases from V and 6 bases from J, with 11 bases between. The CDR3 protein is CASSLLTASEQYF. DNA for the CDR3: TGTGCCAGCAGCTTACTAACAGCCTCCGAGCAGTACTTC.

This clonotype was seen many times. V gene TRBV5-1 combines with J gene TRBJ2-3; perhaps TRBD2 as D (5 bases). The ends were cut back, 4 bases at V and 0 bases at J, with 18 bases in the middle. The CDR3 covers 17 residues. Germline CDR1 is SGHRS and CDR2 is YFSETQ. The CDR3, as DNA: TGCGCCAGCAGCCCTCCCCGCGCGGGCTTCAGCACAGATACGCAGTATTTT. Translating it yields CASSPPRAGFSTDTQYF.

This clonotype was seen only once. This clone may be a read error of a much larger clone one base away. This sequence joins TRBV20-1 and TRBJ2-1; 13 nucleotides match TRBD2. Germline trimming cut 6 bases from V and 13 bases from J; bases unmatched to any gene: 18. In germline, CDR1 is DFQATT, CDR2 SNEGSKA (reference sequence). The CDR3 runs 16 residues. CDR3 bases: TGCAGTGCGGGGACTAGCGGGACTTTTCCGCTAGAGACCCAGTTCTTC. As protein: CSAGTSGTFPLETQFF.

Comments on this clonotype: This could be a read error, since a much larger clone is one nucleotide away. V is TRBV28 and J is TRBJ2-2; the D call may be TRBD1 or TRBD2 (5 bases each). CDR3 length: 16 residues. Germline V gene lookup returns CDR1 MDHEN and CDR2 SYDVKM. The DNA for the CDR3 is TGTGCCAGCAGTCTCTGGGACGGAACGAACACCGGGGAGCTGCTTTTT. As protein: CASSLWDGTNTGELLF.

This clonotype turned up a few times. CDR3 DNA: TGTGCCAGCAGCCCACGGACTAGCGGGCCTACGGGGGATACGCAGTATTTT. Translated, it gives CASSPRTSGPTGDTQYF. This chain connects TRBV3-1 to TRBJ2-3; 11 bases match TRBD2. This CDR3 contains 17 residues. The V and J ends lost 4 bases and 6 bases, in that order; junction bases with no gene match: 12. Germline V lookup: CDR1 LGHDT, CDR2 YNNKEL (reference sequence).

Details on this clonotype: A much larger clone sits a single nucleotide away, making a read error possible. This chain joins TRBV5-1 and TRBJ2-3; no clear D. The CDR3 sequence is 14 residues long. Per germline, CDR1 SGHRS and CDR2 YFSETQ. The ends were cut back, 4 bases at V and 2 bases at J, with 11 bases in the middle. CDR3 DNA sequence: TGCGCCAGCAGCATGACATGGAACACAGATACGCAGTATTTT. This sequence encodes CASSMTWNTDTQYF.

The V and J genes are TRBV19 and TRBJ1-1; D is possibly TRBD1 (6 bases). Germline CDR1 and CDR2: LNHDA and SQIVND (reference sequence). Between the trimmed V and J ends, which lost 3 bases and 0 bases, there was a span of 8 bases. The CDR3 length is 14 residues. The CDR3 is CASSMGAMNTEAFF. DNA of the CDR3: TGTGCCAGTAGTATGGGGGCCATGAACACTGAAGCTTTCTTT.

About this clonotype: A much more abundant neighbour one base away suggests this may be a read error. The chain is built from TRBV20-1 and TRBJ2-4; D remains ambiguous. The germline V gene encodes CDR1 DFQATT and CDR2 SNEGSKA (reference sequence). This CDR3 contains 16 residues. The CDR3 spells CSAGDVEELAKNIQYF. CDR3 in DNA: TGCAGTGCTGGAGATGTGGAAGAGCTAGCCAAAAACATTCAGTACTTC.

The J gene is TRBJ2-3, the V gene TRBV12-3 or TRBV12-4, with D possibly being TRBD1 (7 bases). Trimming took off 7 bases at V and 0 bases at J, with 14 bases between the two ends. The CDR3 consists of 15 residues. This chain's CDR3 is CASTRGAGSTDTQYF. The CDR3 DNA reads TGTGCCAGCACCAGGGGGGCGGGCAGCACAGATACGCAGTATTTT.

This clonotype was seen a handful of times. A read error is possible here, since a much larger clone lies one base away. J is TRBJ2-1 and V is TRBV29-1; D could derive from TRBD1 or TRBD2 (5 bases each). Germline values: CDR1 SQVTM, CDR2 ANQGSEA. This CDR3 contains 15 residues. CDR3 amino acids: CGVVGDLEAYNEQFF. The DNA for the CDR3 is TGCGGCGTTGTAGGGGACCTGGAAGCCTACAATGAGCAGTTCTTC.

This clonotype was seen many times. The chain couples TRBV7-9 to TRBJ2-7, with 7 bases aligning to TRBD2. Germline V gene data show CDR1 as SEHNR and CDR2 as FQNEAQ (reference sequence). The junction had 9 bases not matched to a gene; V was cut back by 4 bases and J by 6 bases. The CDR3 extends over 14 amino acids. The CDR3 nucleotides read TGTGCCAGCAGCTGGAGCGCGGGAGTCCCCGAGCAGTACTTC. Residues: CASSWSAGVPEQYF.